The clone carrying this T cell receptor beta chain showed up just once. The data were obtained in a study of CD8 T cells in Susac syndrome. This CDR3 has 16 residues. Germline lookup yields CDR1 SQVTM and CDR2 ANQGSEA. The V end was cut by 3 bases, the J end by 1 base, with 18 bases between. Reverse transcription of roughly 0.5 to 1 ug RNA used random hexamers. MiXCR was run by TCRdb on the immunoSEQ multiplex PCR reads, yielding one entry per CDR3 protein. The sample holds fewer than 350,000 distinct CDR3 sequences, about nine tenths seen once. This chain joins TRBV29-1 and TRBJ1-2; unclear D gene. Input material: CD8+ T cells from PBMCs. The source is a human donor with multiple sclerosis. CDR3 sequence (DNA): TGCAGCGTTGAGAGTCGGATAGGCAGCTTTAACTATGGCTACACCTTC. Translated, it gives CSVESRIGSFNYGYTF.